One sample yielded the 10 T cell receptor beta chains listed below, sequenced in a study of T cell responses to AZD1222 COVID-19 vaccine. This table comes from immunoSEQ multiplex PCR, and its TCRdb copy is limited to in-frame clones, with some not included. The table has around 89,000 clones, approximately 90% seen once. This material consisted of peripheral blood, taken 28 days after the second AZD1222 dose. The source is an adult who received the AZD1222 COVID-19 vaccine.

The CDR3 nucleotides are TGCGCCAGCAGCCAAGATCTAGGGGTGCCCGGGGAGCTGTTTTTT. This gives the protein CASSQDLGVPGELFF. V gene TRBV4-3 combines with J gene TRBJ2-2, with a weak D call TRBD1 (5 bases). Germline CDR1 LGHNA, CDR2 YSLEER. The CDR3 is 15 amino acids. Trimming shortened V by 0 bases and J by 6 bases, and 11 bases separated the two germline ends.

This CDR3 is CASSEQGRITHTQYF. CDR3 DNA: TGTGCCAGCAGTGAACAGGGGCGCATAACTCATACGCAGTATTTT. The V and J genes are TRBV6-1 and TRBJ2-3, with TRBD1 as a possible D gene (6 bases). The CDR3 is 15 amino acids. Trimming cost V 2 bases and J 7 bases, with 16 bases left between them. Germline V gene data show CDR1 as MNHNS and CDR2 as SASEGT.

This clone was counted only a few times. V gene TRBV5-6 combines with J gene TRBJ2-5; 12 bases are shared with TRBD2. The germline V gene encodes CDR1 SGHDT and CDR2 YYEEEE. There are 18 residues in the CDR3. J was trimmed by 4 bases and V by 1 base; bases with no gene match: 11. DNA of the CDR3: TGTGCCAGCAGCTTGTACACTAGCGGGGGGACCTCCGGAGAGACCCAGTACTTC. This translates into CASSLYTSGGTSGETQYF.

J is TRBJ1-5 and V is TRBV5-8; D ambiguous. Trimming took 7 bases from V and 0 from J, leaving 11 bases between them. The CDR3 loop spans 14 amino acids. Germline V CDR1 and CDR2: SGHTS, YDEGEE. The CDR3 DNA is TGTGCCAGCGGCACAGCCTATAGCAATCAGCCCCAGCATTTT. Translating gives CASGTAYSNQPQHF.

This clone was counted only a few times. The chain employs TRBV5-6 and TRBJ2-7; 7 bases line up with TRBD1. Germline-derived CDR1 and CDR2 are SGHDT and YYEEEE. This CDR3 has 16 amino acids. The J segment lost 2 bases and the V segment lost 1 base, leaving 9 bases of the junction unmatched. The CDR3 is CASSLLGQSITYEQYF. In DNA, the CDR3 is TGTGCCAGCAGCTTGCTGGGACAGAGCATTACCTACGAGCAGTACTTC.

The chain's CDR3 is CASSQDVALGGRYQPQHF. The CDR3, as DNA: TGCGCCAGCAGCCAAGATGTGGCCCTTGGAGGGAGGTATCAGCCCCAGCATTTT. The chain carries TRBV4-3 and TRBJ1-5; D gene uncertain. The CDR3 contains 18 residues. Germline CDR1 is LGHNA and CDR2 is YSLEER. V lost 0 bases to trimming and J lost 5 bases, with 20 bases between them.

The chain joins TRBV7-2 to TRBJ1-5; tentative D call: TRBD1 (5 bases). Trimming shortened V by 5 bases and J by 10 bases, and 24 bases separated the two germline ends. Germline assignment: CDR1 SGHTA and CDR2 FQGNSA. The length of the CDR3 is 16 residues. CDR3 nucleotides: TGTGCCAGCAGCCGCCTCCTCGCCGGGGGAATCGCCCCCCAGCATTTT. Translating gives CASSRLLAGGIAPQHF.

The gene calls are TRBV27 and TRBJ1-1, with 10 bases aligning to TRBD1. The CDR3 contains 19 residues. V lost 2 bases and J lost 0; bases outside the gene matches: 12. In germline, CDR1 is MNHEY, CDR2 SMNVEV (reference sequence). The CDR3 region has the DNA TGTGCCAGCAGTTTACGTTTGGGAGGGACAGGGGCTATGAACACTGAAGCTTTCTTT. Its protein is CASSLRLGGTGAMNTEAFF.

This clone came up once. This rearrangement joins TRBV14 to TRBJ2-2; unclear D gene. This CDR3 is built from 15 residues. V lost 4 bases, J lost 6 bases, and 15 bases lay in between. CDR1 is SGHDN and CDR2 is FVKESK in the germline V gene. The CDR3: CASSPQRPSAGELFF. CDR3 bases: TGTGCCAGCAGCCCCCAACGACCTTCCGCCGGGGAGCTGTTTTTT.

Here the CDR3 reads CASTQLGDFYTDTQYF. CDR3 sequence (DNA): TGTGCCAGCACCCAATTAGGGGACTTCTACACAGATACGCAGTATTTT. This sequence joins TRBV27 and TRBJ2-3; a possible D gene is TRBD2 (6 bases). In germline, CDR1 is MNHEY, CDR2 SMNVEV (reference sequence). Trimming left V 7 bases short and J 2 bases short, with 19 bases between. The CDR3 sequence is 16 residues long.